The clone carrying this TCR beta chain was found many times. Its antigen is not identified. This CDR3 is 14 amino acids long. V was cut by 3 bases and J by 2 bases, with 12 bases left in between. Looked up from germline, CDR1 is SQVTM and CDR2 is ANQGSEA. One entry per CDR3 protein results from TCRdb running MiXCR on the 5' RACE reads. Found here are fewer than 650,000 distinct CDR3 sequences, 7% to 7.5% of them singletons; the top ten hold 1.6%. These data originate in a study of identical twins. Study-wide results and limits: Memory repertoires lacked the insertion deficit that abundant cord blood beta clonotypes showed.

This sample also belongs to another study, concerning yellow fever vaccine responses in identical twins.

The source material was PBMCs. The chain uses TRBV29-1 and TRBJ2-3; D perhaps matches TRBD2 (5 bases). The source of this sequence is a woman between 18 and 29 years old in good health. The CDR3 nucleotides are TGCAGCGTTGAGGGTAGCGCCCTCACAGATACGCAGTATTTT. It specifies CSVEGSALTDTQYF.